This T cell receptor (beta chain) emerged from a study of T-cell memory formation after mild COVID-19. Barcoded TCR alpha and TCR beta cDNA libraries with UMIs came from 5'RACE using constant-segment primers. TCRdb passed the 5' RACE reads through MiXCR, listing each CDR3 protein once. This sample carries around 300,000 distinct CDR3 sequences, roughly an eighth of them seen once, and the ten largest clones take around a fifth. Broader study findings: Researchers could not confirm that second-wave clones peaking on day 37 targeted SARS-CoV-2.

With respect to this clonotype: What it binds is not known.

The sequenced sample was PBMCs or a T cell subset sorted from them (not recorded which). The receptor was derived from a man aged 18 to 29 who had mild COVID-19 (a few samples of this study predate the infection). Cell type and time point are not known.

The CDR3 DNA reads TGTGCCAGCAGTACGTCCCCAGATACGCAGTATTTT. Its protein product is CASSTSPDTQYF. The chain couples TRBV7-8 to TRBJ2-3; D remains ambiguous. The CDR3 is 12 amino acids. CDR1 is SGHVS, CDR2 FQNEAQ, per germline. V lost 6 bases and J 4 bases, leaving 8 bases between the germline ends.